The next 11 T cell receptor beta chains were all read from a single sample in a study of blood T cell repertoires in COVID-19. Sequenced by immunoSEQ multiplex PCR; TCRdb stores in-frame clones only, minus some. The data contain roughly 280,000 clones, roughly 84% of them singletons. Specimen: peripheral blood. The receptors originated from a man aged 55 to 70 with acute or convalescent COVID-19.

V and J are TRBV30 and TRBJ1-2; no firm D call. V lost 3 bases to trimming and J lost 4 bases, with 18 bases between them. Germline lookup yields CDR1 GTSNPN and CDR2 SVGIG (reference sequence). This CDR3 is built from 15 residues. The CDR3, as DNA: TGTGCCTGGAGCCTTGACCTCGGAAGACTCTATGGCTACACCTTC. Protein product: CAWSLDLGRLYGYTF.

Here the CDR3 reads CASSPDRVFGELFF. The CDR3 DNA reads as TGTGCCAGCAGCCCGGACAGGGTGTTTGGGGAGCTGTTTTTT. The chain combines TRBV11-2 with TRBJ2-2; the match to TRBD1 covers 8 bases. Trimming cost V 5 bases and J 8 bases; bases outside gene matches: 7. Looked up from germline, CDR1 is SGHAT and CDR2 is FQNNGV. The CDR3 runs 14 residues.

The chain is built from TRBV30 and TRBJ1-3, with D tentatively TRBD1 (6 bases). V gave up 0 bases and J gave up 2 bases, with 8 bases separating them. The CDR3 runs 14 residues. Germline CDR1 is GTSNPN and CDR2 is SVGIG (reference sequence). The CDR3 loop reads CAWSVQGTGNTIYF. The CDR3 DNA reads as TGTGCCTGGAGTGTACAGGGCACTGGAAACACCATATATTTT.

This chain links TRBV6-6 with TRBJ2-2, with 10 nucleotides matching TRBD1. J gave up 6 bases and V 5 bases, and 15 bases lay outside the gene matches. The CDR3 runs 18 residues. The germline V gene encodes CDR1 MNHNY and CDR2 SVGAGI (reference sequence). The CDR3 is CASSLRSFDRGQAGELFF. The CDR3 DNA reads TGTGCCAGCAGTCTCCGCTCCTTCGACAGGGGGCAAGCCGGGGAGCTGTTTTTT.

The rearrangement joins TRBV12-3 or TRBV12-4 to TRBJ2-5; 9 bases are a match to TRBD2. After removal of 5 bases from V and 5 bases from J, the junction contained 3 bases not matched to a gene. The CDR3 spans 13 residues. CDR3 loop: CASSLSGSETQYF. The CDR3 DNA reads TGTGCCAGCAGTCTTAGCGGGAGCGAGACCCAGTACTTC.

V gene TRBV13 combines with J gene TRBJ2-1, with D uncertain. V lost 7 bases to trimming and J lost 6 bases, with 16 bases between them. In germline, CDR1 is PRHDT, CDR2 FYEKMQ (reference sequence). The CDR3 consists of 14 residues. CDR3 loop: CASNPARRFNEQFF. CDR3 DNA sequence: TGTGCCAGCAACCCTGCTCGGCGGTTCAATGAGCAGTTCTTC. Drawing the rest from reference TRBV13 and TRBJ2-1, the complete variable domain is AAGVIQSPRHLIKEKRETATLKCYPIPRHDTVYWYQQGPGQDPQFLISFYEKMQSDKGSIPDRFSAQQFSDYHSELNMSSLELGDSALYFCASNPARRFNEQFFGPGTRLTVL.

The CDR3 coding sequence is TGTGCCAGCAGCTTATCGACTAGCGGTCTCTACAATGAGCAGTTCTTC. Its translation: CASSLSTSGLYNEQFF. The V gene is TRBV11-2, the J gene TRBJ2-1; 9 bases are shared with TRBD2. CDR1 and CDR2 (germline): SGHAT, FQNNGV. The CDR3 consists of 16 residues. V was pared by 2 bases and J by 3 bases, with 5 bases of the junction left unmatched.

The CDR3 is CAIRAGTGSYGYTF. DNA for the CDR3: TGTGCCATCAGAGCGGGGACAGGATCCTATGGCTACACCTTC. The rearrangement joins TRBV10-3 to TRBJ1-2, with 8 bases matching TRBD1. V trimming: 6 bases; J trimming: 4 bases; junction bases outside the gene matches: 7. The CDR3 loop spans 14 amino acids. Germline CDR1 and CDR2: ENHRY and SYGVKD.

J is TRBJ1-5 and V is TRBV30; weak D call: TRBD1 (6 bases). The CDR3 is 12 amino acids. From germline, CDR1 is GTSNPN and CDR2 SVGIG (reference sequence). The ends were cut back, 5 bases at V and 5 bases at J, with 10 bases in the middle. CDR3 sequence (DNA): TGTGCCTGGCAACAGGGAGATCAGCCCCAGCATTTT. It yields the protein CAWQQGDQPQHF.

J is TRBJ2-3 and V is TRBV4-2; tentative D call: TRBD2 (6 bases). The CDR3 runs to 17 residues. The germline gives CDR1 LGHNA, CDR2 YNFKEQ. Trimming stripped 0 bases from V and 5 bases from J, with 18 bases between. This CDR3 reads CASSQDWYSREGDTQYF. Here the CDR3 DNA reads TGTGCCAGCAGCCAAGATTGGTATTCGCGGGAAGGAGATACGCAGTATTTT.

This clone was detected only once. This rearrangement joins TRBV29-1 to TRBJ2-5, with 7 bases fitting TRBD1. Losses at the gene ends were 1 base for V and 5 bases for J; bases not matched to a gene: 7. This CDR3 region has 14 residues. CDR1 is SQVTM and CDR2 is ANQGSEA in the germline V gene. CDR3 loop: CSVEAYRGVETQYF. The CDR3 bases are TGCAGCGTTGAAGCGTACAGGGGCGTGGAGACCCAGTACTTC.